The T cell receptor (beta chain) under discussion was sequenced for a study of blood T cell repertoires in COVID-19. Study context: Samples representing acute and convalescent COVID-19 were sourced from the United States, Italy and Spain. Sample material is recorded as cDNA or gDNA derived from T cells, B-cell-depleted T cells, or PBMCs.

This CDR3 has 18 residues. The germline V and J ends were trimmed by 2 bases and 2 bases, with 18 bases remaining between them. Germline V gene lookup returns CDR1 MNHNS and CDR2 SASEGT. The table lists this clone with a count of one. Original processing notes: It was from reference gene primer amplification that nucleated cell counts were estimated. Using immunoSEQ multiplex PCR, the repertoire was profiled, and TCRdb retains in-frame clones only, with some absent. V, J and clone size derive from that table, while D and trimming were established from the DNA sequence. The top ten clones hold 25% of a sample with 55,000 to 65,000 clones, about 83% of them seen once.

The chain joins TRBV6-1 to TRBJ2-2, with a weak D call TRBD2 (6 bases). The sequence derives from a human donor in a cohort sampled during active COVID-19. Sequencing used peripheral blood. The CDR3 region is CASSESPWISGNTGELFF. DNA of the CDR3: TGTGCCAGCAGTGAATCCCCTTGGATTAGCGGCAACACCGGGGAGCTGTTTTTT.